This T cell receptor (beta chain) was sequenced in a study of shared clonotypes between healthy human individuals. At the level of the study: Every donor yielded three CD4 naive, three CD4 memory, two CD8 naive and one CD8 memory plate.

Regarding this clone: The antigen is unknown.

General observations from the study: Only blood was sampled, and tissue TCR repertoires likely differ from blood ones. When compared with the clonotypes that were shared by all four sorted-subset donors, the non-shared clonotypes turned out to have lower generation probabilities.

This was a deep-level run. Sequencing was performed with immunoSEQ multiplex PCR; in TCRdb, only in-frame clones are kept and a portion is missing. This sample yields around 1,000,000 clones, of which 77% are seen a single time; roughly 0.9% belongs to the top ten. The V segment lost 5 bases and the J segment 4 bases; nucleotides outside the gene matches: 18. CDR3 size: 18 residues. Germline V gene lookup returns CDR1 LNHDA and CDR2 SQIVND (reference sequence). The rearrangement links TRBV19 to TRBJ2-3; 7 bases align to TRBD1. The clonotype originates from a man between 18 and 29 years old in good health. Some clones in this sample may be carry-over from other donors' samples. What was sequenced was memory CD4+ T cells from PBMCs. Subset reported: CD45RA-negative fraction. The DNA of the CDR3 is TGTGCCAGTAGTCCCCGAGGGAGACAGGGATTCGGCGCAGATACGCAGTATTTT. It yields the protein CASSPRGRQGFGADTQYF.